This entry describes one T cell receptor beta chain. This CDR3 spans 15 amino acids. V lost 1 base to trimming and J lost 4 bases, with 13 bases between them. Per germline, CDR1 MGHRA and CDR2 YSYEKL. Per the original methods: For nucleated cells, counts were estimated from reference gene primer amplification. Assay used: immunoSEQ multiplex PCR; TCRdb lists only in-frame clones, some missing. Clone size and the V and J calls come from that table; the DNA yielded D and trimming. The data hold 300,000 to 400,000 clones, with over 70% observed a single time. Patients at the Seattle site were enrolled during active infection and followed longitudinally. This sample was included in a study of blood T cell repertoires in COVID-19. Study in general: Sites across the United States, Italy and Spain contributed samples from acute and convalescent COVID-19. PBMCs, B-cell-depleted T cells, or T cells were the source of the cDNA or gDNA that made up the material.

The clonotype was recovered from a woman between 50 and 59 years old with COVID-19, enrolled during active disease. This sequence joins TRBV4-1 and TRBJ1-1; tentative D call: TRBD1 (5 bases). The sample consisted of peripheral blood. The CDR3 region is CASSQGAGMITEAFF. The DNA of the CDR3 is TGCGCCAGCAGCCAAGGGGCAGGGATGATCACTGAAGCTTTCTTT.